This T cell receptor beta chain comes out of a study of Graves' ophthalmopathy and Graves' hyperthyroidism. The authors amplified TCR beta CDR3 regions from RNA transcripts. An opening RT-PCR round employed HTBI primers and preceded a second-round multiplex PCR. Each CDR3 protein gets one entry after TCRdb re-called the multiplex PCR reads with MiXCR. Of almost 400,000 distinct CDR3 sequences listed, about 18% are singletons. Reliance was placed on clinical symptoms, serum thyroxine, TRAb, thyroid ultrasound and orbital computed tomography for diagnosis. Trimming shortened V by 4 bases and J by 3 bases, and 22 bases separated the two germline ends. Germline lookup yields CDR1 LGHNT and CDR2 FRNRAP. The CDR3 has 18 amino acids.

The clonotype originates from a woman under 30 with Graves' ophthalmopathy. The rearrangement joins TRBV12-5 to TRBJ2-4; D possibly corresponds to TRBD2 (5 bases). Sequences were obtained from peripheral blood. The CDR3 spells CASGSPAQREGVKNIQYF. CDR3 bases: TGTGCTAGTGGTTCCCCCGCTCAGAGGGAAGGCGTCAAAAACATTCAGTACTTC.